These 32 T cell receptor beta chains came from one sample sequenced in a study of a mutant IDH1 vaccine in newly diagnosed glioma. The table came from immunoSEQ multiplex PCR; TCRdb's copy has only in-frame clones and leaves some out. The sample carries about 38,000 clones, roughly 92% recorded once. Stated time point: baseline, week 1 (first vaccination visit). Regarding treatment: pre-vaccination baseline after standard-of-care therapy. The material was PBMCs, obtained from a glioma patient treated with radiotherapy, temozolomide or both. Source of these receptors: a man aged 18-30 years with glioma.

The chain links TRBV4-1 to TRBJ2-7, with 9 bases identical to TRBD1. Germline V lookup: CDR1 MGHRA, CDR2 YSYEKL. This CDR3 is 15 amino acids long. Trimming removed 1 base from V and 3 bases from J; junction bases left unmatched: 4. The CDR3 loop is CASSQVEDRGYEQYF. DNA for the CDR3: TGCGCCAGCAGCCAAGTGGAGGACAGGGGCTACGAGCAGTACTTC.

The chain uses TRBV18 and TRBJ1-5; D gene uncertain. Germline loops: CDR1 KGHSH, CDR2 LQKENI. The CDR3 extends over 15 amino acids. V was clipped by 4 bases and J by 3 bases, with 13 bases between them. CDR3 bases: TGTGCCAGCTCACTCCGGACGGCAGACAATCAGCCCCAGCATTTT. Amino acid sequence: CASSLRTADNQPQHF.

This chain's CDR3 is CASSQGTGVMNTEAFF. Here the CDR3 DNA reads TGCGCCAGCAGCCAAGGGACAGGGGTTATGAACACTGAAGCTTTCTTT. V usage is TRBV4-3 and J usage is TRBJ1-1; 9 positions agree with TRBD1. There are 16 residues in the CDR3. CDR1 and CDR2 (germline): LGHNA, YSLEER. V lost 1 base, J lost 0 bases, and 3 bases stayed unmatched.

V and J are TRBV6-6 and TRBJ2-7; 7 bases map to TRBD2. The CDR3 consists of 15 residues. Germline V gene lookup returns CDR1 MNHNY and CDR2 SVGAGI (reference sequence). The V segment lost 7 bases and the J segment 2 bases; nucleotides outside the gene matches: 11. CDR3 DNA: TGTGCCAGCACCCAATCCCCCGGACTAGCCTACGAGCAGTACTTC. It codes for CASTQSPGLAYEQYF.

The rearrangement uses TRBV5-1 and TRBJ2-7, with 7 positions matching TRBD2. Germline assignment: CDR1 SGHRS and CDR2 YFSETQ. V was clipped by 3 bases and J by 2 bases; unmatched bases: 8. The CDR3 runs 15 residues. CDR3 nucleotides: TGCGCCAGCAGCTCCCCCACTAGCGAGACCTACGAGCAGTACTTC. Translation gives CASSSPTSETYEQYF.

The genes are TRBV2 and TRBJ2-7; D ambiguous. There are 14 residues in the CDR3. Germline CDR1 is SNHLY and CDR2 is FYNNEI. V shed 7 bases and J shed 5 bases, with 18 bases lying between them. CDR3 sequence reads: CASKYSPSTNEQYF. Here the CDR3 DNA reads TGTGCCAGCAAGTACTCCCCGTCGACAAACGAGCAGTACTTC.

This clone was seen once. V usage is TRBV30 and J usage is TRBJ2-5, with TRBD1 as a possible D gene (5 bases). This CDR3 is built from 13 residues. The ends were cut back, 7 bases at V and 1 base at J, with 13 bases in the middle. The germline gives CDR1 GTSNPN, CDR2 SVGIG (reference sequence). This CDR3 reads CAFSKGLQETQYF. The CDR3 DNA is TGTGCCTTCTCAAAGGGGCTCCAAGAGACCCAGTACTTC.

The gene calls are TRBV20-1 and TRBJ1-1; D call uncertain. This CDR3 is 11 amino acids long. Trimming removed 2 bases from V and 5 bases from J, with 6 bases in between. Germline loops: CDR1 DFQATT, CDR2 SNEGSKA (reference sequence). The CDR3 protein is CSARKGTEAFF. The CDR3 nucleotides read TGCAGTGCTAGAAAAGGGACTGAAGCTTTCTTT.

The chain couples TRBV2 to TRBJ2-1; a weak D match, TRBD2 (5 bases). Trimming cost V 7 bases and J 0 bases, with 13 bases left between them. CDR1 is SNHLY, CDR2 FYNNEI, per germline. The CDR3 is 15 amino acids. The DNA for the CDR3 is TGTGCCAGCAAAATTAGCGTTATCTCCTACAATGAGCAGTTCTTC. This gives the protein CASKISVISYNEQFF.

The J gene is TRBJ2-5, the V gene TRBV6-5, with D perhaps assigned TRBD1 or TRBD2 (5 bases each). The germline CDR1 and CDR2 sequences are MNHEY and SVGAGI. The ends were cut back, 4 bases at V and 3 bases at J, with 9 bases in the middle. CDR3 length: 13 residues. CDR3 protein: CASSLMGEETQYF. The DNA of the CDR3 is TGTGCCAGCAGTTTAATGGGGGAAGAGACCCAGTACTTC.

This clone was detected only once. This rearrangement joins TRBV4-1 to TRBJ1-2, with unresolved D. The CDR3 totals 15 residues. From germline, CDR1 is MGHRA and CDR2 YSYEKL. V lost 0 bases and J lost 4, with 12 bases in between. In DNA, the CDR3 is TGCGCCAGCAGCCAAGAGGTATGGGCCGTCTATGGCTACACCTTC. It is translated as CASSQEVWAVYGYTF.

The V and J genes are TRBV6-5 and TRBJ2-7, with 10 bases that match TRBD2. The CDR3 is made up of 15 amino acids. Germline CDR1 is MNHEY and CDR2 is SVGAGI. With 4 bases clipped from V and 3 bases from J, the junction kept 6 bases outside the gene matches. This CDR3 is CASSSRLAGYYEQYF. CDR3 in DNA: TGTGCCAGCAGTTCCCGACTAGCGGGCTACTACGAGCAGTACTTC.

The chain combines TRBV4-1 with TRBJ1-1, with no clear D. V lost 1 base and J 7 bases, leaving 10 bases between the germline ends. This CDR3 spans 13 amino acids. Germline V gene sequence: CDR1 MGHRA, CDR2 YSYEKL. CDR3 sequence (DNA): TGCGCCAGCAGCCAAGGTCTGACCCTTGAAGCTTTCTTT. Encoded protein: CASSQGLTLEAFF.

This clone was counted once. CDR3 amino acids: CATQTSGTAYEQYF. The CDR3 DNA is TGTGCCACCCAGACTAGCGGAACCGCCTACGAGCAGTACTTC. The V call is TRBV6-1, the J call TRBJ2-7, with 9 bases aligning to TRBD2. There are 14 residues in the CDR3. The trim removed 10 bases at V and 2 bases at J, leaving 9 bases unmatched. Germline-derived CDR1 and CDR2 are MNHNS and SASEGT.

The gene calls are TRBV19 and TRBJ1-6; 9 nucleotides agree with TRBD1. The germline gives CDR1 LNHDA, CDR2 SQIVND (reference sequence). With 6 bases clipped from V and 9 bases from J, the junction kept 6 bases outside the gene matches. This CDR3 has 14 residues. The DNA for the CDR3 is TGTGCCAGTAGCGCCGGGACAGGGAGTTCACCCCTCCACTTT. Protein sequence: CASSAGTGSSPLHF.

This rearrangement joins TRBV7-2 to TRBJ1-5; D perhaps matches TRBD1 (5 bases). Looked up from germline, CDR1 is SGHTA and CDR2 is FQGNSA. The CDR3 is 15 amino acids. V shed 4 bases and J shed 7 bases, with 17 bases lying between them. The CDR3 DNA reads TGTGCCAGCAGCTCTGTCTGGGGAGGGGAACAGCCCCAGCATTTT. Translating it yields CASSSVWGGEQPQHF.

The chain couples TRBV6-1 to TRBJ2-3; D is possibly TRBD1 (6 bases). V was cut by 7 bases and J by 0 bases, with 14 bases left in between. CDR3 length equals 15 residues. In germline, CDR1 is MNHNS, CDR2 SASEGT. This chain's CDR3 is CASTLTGISTDTQYF. DNA for the CDR3: TGTGCCAGCACTCTAACAGGGATTAGCACAGATACGCAGTATTTT.

The rearrangement links TRBV4-3 to TRBJ2-3, with no clear D. The CDR3 extends over 15 amino acids. V was pared by 0 bases and J by 2 bases, with 9 bases between. Looked up from germline, CDR1 is LGHNA and CDR2 is YSLEER. CDR3 bases: TGCGCCAGCAGCCAAGATGGAGACACCACAGATACGCAGTATTTT. This translates into CASSQDGDTTDTQYF.

The chain links TRBV18 to TRBJ1-3; D is ambiguous. The V and J ends lost 3 bases and 4 bases respectively, with 16 bases between them. Germline V gene lookup returns CDR1 KGHSH and CDR2 LQKENI. CDR3 size: 16 residues. The CDR3 here is CASSPSEATTGNTIYF. The CDR3 nucleotides are TGTGCCAGCTCACCCTCGGAGGCAACCACCGGAAACACCATATATTTT.

This clone showed up just once. The rearrangement uses TRBV6-6 and TRBJ1-2; 10 bases are a match to TRBD1. Germline loops: CDR1 MNHNY, CDR2 SVGAGI (reference sequence). J was trimmed by 3 bases and V by 2 bases; bases with no gene match: 6. The CDR3 totals 16 residues. CDR3 protein: CASSYGGDRGDYGYTF. In DNA form, the CDR3 reads TGTGCCAGCAGTTACGGGGGGGACAGGGGTGACTATGGCTACACCTTC.

This clone has only a few counts. The rearrangement links TRBV2 to TRBJ1-4, with D unresolved. The germline V gene has CDR1 SNHLY and CDR2 FYNNEI. The CDR3 loop spans 14 amino acids. Trimming took 6 bases from V and 0 from J, leaving 8 bases between them. CDR3 in amino acids: CASSLQSTNEKLFF. The CDR3 DNA sequence: TGTGCCAGCAGCCTACAATCAACTAATGAAAAACTGTTTTTT.

The rearrangement links TRBV30 to TRBJ1-3; TRBD1 might be the D (5 bases). The CDR3 loop spans 11 amino acids. Germline loops: CDR1 GTSNPN, CDR2 SVGIG (reference sequence). V lost 5 bases to trimming and J lost 9 bases, with 11 bases between them. CDR3 amino acids: CAWGQGATIYF. The CDR3 DNA reads TGTGCCTGGGGGCAAGGGGCCACCATATATTTT.

The chain uses TRBV13 and TRBJ2-7; D tentatively fits TRBD1 or TRBD2 (7 bases each). V was trimmed by 5 bases and J by 0 bases, leaving 14 bases between them. Germline CDR1 and CDR2: PRHDT and FYEKMQ (reference sequence). The CDR3 length is 15 residues. The CDR3 bases are TGTGCCAGCAGCCCCCAGGGGGAGGGCTCCTACGAGCAGTACTTC. This gives the protein CASSPQGEGSYEQYF.

The chain couples TRBV9 to TRBJ1-4; 8 nucleotides line up with TRBD1. The CDR3 sequence is 16 residues long. V lost 3 bases to trimming and J lost 7 bases; unmatched junction nucleotides: 11. Germline CDR1 reads SGDLS; CDR2 reads YYNGEE. The CDR3, as DNA: TGTGCCAGCAGCGCCTTGGACAGGGATGAAGGTGAAAAACTGTTTTTT. It codes for CASSALDRDEGEKLFF.

This clone was seen once. V gene TRBV5-1 combines with J gene TRBJ2-7; tentative D call: TRBD2 (6 bases). This CDR3 is 14 amino acids long. Looked up from germline, CDR1 is SGHRS and CDR2 is YFSETQ. The germline V and J ends were trimmed by 5 bases and 3 bases, with 15 bases remaining between them. CDR3 in DNA: TGCGCCAGCAGTCCCTCCGACGGGGGCTACGAGCAGTACTTC. Translated: CASSPSDGGYEQYF.

The J gene is TRBJ1-2, the V gene TRBV7-9, with a possible D match to TRBD1 (5 bases). The CDR3 length is 17 residues. V gave up 5 bases and J gave up 4 bases, with 23 bases separating them. Germline V lookup: CDR1 SEHNR, CDR2 FQNEAQ (reference sequence). The CDR3 nucleotides are TGTGCCAGCAGCCTTCTTACCGTCCCGGGGCTCAGCTATGGCTACACCTTC. It translates to CASSLLTVPGLSYGYTF.

The chain uses TRBV15 and TRBJ2-6; the D is unclear. The CDR3 is 18 residues long. The germline CDR1 and CDR2 sequences are LNHNV and YYDKDF (reference sequence). Trimming cost V 0 bases and J 1 base, with 13 bases left between them. The CDR3: CATSRDHGLKSGANVLTF. The CDR3 bases are TGTGCCACCAGCAGAGATCATGGTCTGAAATCTGGGGCCAACGTCCTGACTTTC.

The V gene is TRBV4-3, the J gene TRBJ2-1; TRBD2 matches 7 bases. Germline values: CDR1 LGHNA, CDR2 YSLEER. Trimming at V came to 4 bases and at J to 9 bases, leaving 12 bases not matched to a gene. The CDR3 sequence is 15 residues long. The CDR3 is CASSPGLTSRSEQFF. The CDR3 DNA follows: TGCGCCAGCAGCCCCGGACTGACTAGCAGGAGTGAGCAGTTCTTC.

The chain recombines TRBV28 with TRBJ1-1; D remains ambiguous. V dropped 10 bases and J dropped 1 base, with 10 bases sitting between them. The CDR3 covers 12 residues. In germline, CDR1 is MDHEN, CDR2 SYDVKM. The CDR3 reads CATFGPNTEAFF. As DNA, the CDR3 is TGTGCCACCTTTGGACCGAACACTGAAGCTTTCTTT.

CDR3 in amino acids: CASSPLGGAGGPRNEQFF. As DNA, the CDR3 is TGTGCCAGCTCACCGCTTGGGGGAGCGGGAGGGCCAAGGAATGAGCAGTTCTTC. V and J are TRBV18 and TRBJ2-1; TRBD2 aligns across 10 bases. This CDR3 has 18 residues. CDR1 and CDR2 from the germline V gene are KGHSH and LQKENI. The V gene end was trimmed by 3 bases and the J gene end by 7 bases; junction bases not matched to a gene: 15.

This rearrangement joins TRBV7-9 to TRBJ2-1, with 11 bases fitting TRBD2. Germline CDR1 SEHNR, CDR2 FQNEAQ (reference sequence). The CDR3 length is 15 residues. Trimming took 5 bases from V and 6 from J; bases not matched to a gene: 6. The DNA of the CDR3 is TGTGCCAGCAGCACGGGGACTAGCGGAGGCAATGAGCAGTTCTTC. Translating gives CASSTGTSGGNEQFF.

V usage is TRBV7-2 and J usage is TRBJ1-2; D might be TRBD1 (5 bases). CDR1 and CDR2 from the germline V gene are SGHTA and FQGNSA. Trimming cost V 1 base and J 4 bases, with 10 bases left between them. The CDR3 runs to 14 residues. DNA for the CDR3: TGTGCCAGCAGCTTAGATGCAGGGTCCTATGGCTACACCTTC. Translating gives CASSLDAGSYGYTF.